This T cell receptor beta chain was profiled in a study of T-cell reconstitution after alpha-beta-depleted transplantation in children. V shed 3 bases, J shed 5 bases, and the junction held 5 bases outside the gene matches. Germline V lookup: CDR1 DFQATT, CDR2 SNEGSKA (reference sequence). The CDR3 sequence is 14 residues long. This clonotype was detected many times. The TCRbeta library incorporated unique molecular identifiers. TCRdb used MiXCR to reprocess the PCR reads, holding one entry per CDR3 protein. The data show 600,000 to 700,000 distinct CDR3 sequences, roughly 17% seen once. Source: PBMCs from the stem cell graft donor, taken from the stem cell graft. The chain uses TRBV20-1 and TRBJ2-1; 9 nucleotides line up with TRBD2. This receptor was obtained from a human donor who donated a stem cell graft to a child with acute myeloid leukemia. In DNA, the CDR3 is TGCAGTGCTAGGGGCGGGGGGGCGAACAATGAGCAGTTCTTC. Residues: CSARGGGANNEQFF.